These 24 T cell receptor beta chains were all obtained from the same sample, sequenced in a study of cytomegalovirus exposure and HLA in healthy donors. PCR was performed using 60 Vbeta and 13 Jbeta primers. The assay was immunoSEQ multiplex PCR, and TCRdb's table has in-frame clones only and misses some. The data show about 180,000 clones, about four fifths seen once. Source material: PBMCs. The receptors derive from a man in his forties or fifties in good health and CMV-seronegative.

The chain employs TRBV5-1 and TRBJ2-5; a possible D gene is TRBD1 (6 bases). This CDR3 spans 13 amino acids. The V end lost 3 bases, the J end lost 5 bases, and 11 bases lay between the germline ends. Per germline, CDR1 SGHRS and CDR2 YFSETQ. The CDR3 spells CASSSLQGETQYF. For the CDR3, the DNA is TGCGCCAGCAGCTCCCTACAGGGTGAGACCCAGTACTTC. The whole variable domain, remainder taken from reference TRBV5-1 and TRBJ2-5, is KAGVTQTPRYLIKTRGQQVTLSCSPISGHRSVSWYQQTPGQGLQFLFEYFSETQRNKGNFPGRFSGRQFSNSRSEMNVSTLELGDSALYLCASSSLQGETQYFGPGTRLLVL.

V and J are TRBV27 and TRBJ2-7, with 10 bases that match TRBD2. After removal of 0 bases from V and 0 bases from J, the junction contained 8 bases not matched to a gene. The CDR3 sequence is 18 residues long. Germline V gene lookup returns CDR1 MNHEY and CDR2 SMNVEV (reference sequence). CDR3 DNA sequence: TGTGCCAGCAGTTTATCGGGTCTAGCGGGGGACTACTCCTACGAGCAGTACTTC. Amino acid sequence: CASSLSGLAGDYSYEQYF.

The CDR3 spells CASRGEGSQPQHF. The CDR3 DNA reads TGTGCCAGCAGGGGTGAGGGTAGTCAGCCCCAGCATTTT. V and J are TRBV2 and TRBJ1-5; D call uncertain. Trimming removed 6 bases from V and 6 bases from J, with 12 bases in between. The germline CDR1 and CDR2 sequences are SNHLY and FYNNEI. This CDR3 contains 13 residues.

This clone has a single count. J is TRBJ1-1 and V is TRBV28; TRBD1 matches at 9 bases. Germline V CDR1 and CDR2: MDHEN, SYDVKM. This CDR3 spans 14 amino acids. Trimming cost V 7 bases and J 1 base; bases outside gene matches: 4. The CDR3 is CASIADRGNTEAFF. As DNA, the CDR3 is TGTGCCAGCATCGCGGACAGGGGGAACACTGAAGCTTTCTTT.

The rearrangement links TRBV6-5 to TRBJ1-1; maybe TRBD1 (5 bases). In germline, CDR1 is MNHEY, CDR2 SVGAGI. Trimming shortened V by 9 bases and J by 0 bases, and 14 bases separated the two germline ends. CDR3 length: 14 residues. The CDR3 DNA is TGTGCCAGTAGGGCAGGGCGCATGAACACTGAAGCTTTCTTT. This sequence encodes CASRAGRMNTEAFF.

Concerning this clone: A read error may produce the germline difference seen at one junction end. The V and J genes are TRBV7-7 and TRBJ2-2; TRBD1 agrees at 9 bases. Germline V gene data show CDR1 as SSHAT and CDR2 as FNYEAQ (reference sequence). The CDR3 sequence is 16 residues long. This chain's CDR3 is CASSPRQGVNTGELFF. The DNA for the CDR3 is TGTGCTAGCAGCCCCCGACAGGGGGTGAACACCGGGGAGCTGTTTTTT.

This sequence joins TRBV29-1 and TRBJ2-1; 13 bases align to TRBD2. The CDR3 spans 16 residues. J was trimmed by 9 bases and V by 4 bases; bases with no gene match: 12. CDR1 and CDR2 from the germline V gene are SQVTM and ANQGSEA. In DNA, the CDR3 is TGCAGCGTTGCCTCTTGGACTAGCGGGAGAGGGTTTGAGCAGTTCTTC. Encoded protein: CSVASWTSGRGFEQFF.

The J gene is TRBJ2-5, the V gene TRBV2; TRBD2 aligns across 9 bases. CDR3 length: 15 residues. Germline CDR1 SNHLY, CDR2 FYNNEI. Losses at the gene ends were 4 bases for V and 8 bases for J; bases not matched to a gene: 11. The CDR3 protein is CASSVSSGGLDTQYF. CDR3 DNA sequence: TGTGCCAGCAGTGTGTCCAGCGGGGGGCTCGATACCCAGTACTTC.

A single count supports this clone. V is TRBV6-6 and J is TRBJ1-5; a possible D gene is TRBD1 (6 bases). There are 13 residues in the CDR3. Germline assignment: CDR1 MNHNY and CDR2 SVGAGI (reference sequence). V shed 5 bases and J shed 3 bases, with 8 bases lying between them. The CDR3 sequence is CASSPGANQPQHF. CDR3 DNA: TGTGCCAGCAGTCCAGGGGCCAATCAGCCCCAGCATTTT.

The chain joins TRBV21-1 to TRBJ2-1; the table's D call, TRBD2, was not checked against the DNA. TRBV21-1 corresponds to a pseudogene. The CDR3 covers 18 residues. CDR3 sequence reads: CASSKGGDLAGNYNEQFF. The CDR3 nucleotides are TGTGCCAGCAGCAAAGGAGGGGATTTAGCGGGGAATTACAATGAGCAGTTCTTC.

The rearrangement joins TRBV4-1 to TRBJ2-3; 9 bases line up with TRBD2. Per germline, CDR1 MGHRA and CDR2 YSYEKL. CDR3 size: 14 residues. Losses at the gene ends were 4 bases for V and 4 bases for J; bases not matched to a gene: 3. Here the CDR3 reads CASSPREGPDTQYF. The CDR3, as DNA: TGCGCCAGCAGCCCGCGGGAGGGCCCAGATACGCAGTATTTT.

The chain carries TRBV6-1 and TRBJ2-5; D remains unclear. V lost 2 bases and J lost 14, with 12 bases in between. CDR3 size: 11 residues. Germline assignment: CDR1 MNHNS and CDR2 SASEGT. DNA of the CDR3: TGTGCCAGCAGTGAAATCGAGAATTCATACTTC. Translating it yields CASSEIENSYF.

V gene TRBV2 combines with J gene TRBJ2-1; D may be TRBD2 (6 bases). The CDR3 sequence is 14 residues long. Trimming took 10 bases from V and 7 from J, leaving 20 bases between them. CDR1 and CDR2 (germline): SNHLY, FYNNEI. The CDR3 bases are TGTGCCACAGAGGCAACGGGAGTCGGTAATGAGCAGTTCTTC. Translation gives CATEATGVGNEQFF.

This clone showed up just a few times. V and J are TRBV10-1 and TRBJ2-7, with 11 bases identical to TRBD1. J was trimmed by 5 bases and V by 3 bases; bases with no gene match: 6. CDR3 size: 15 residues. Germline CDR1 is WNHNN and CDR2 is SYGVQD (reference sequence). CDR3 residues: CASSELDRGPHEQYF. The DNA of the CDR3 is TGCGCCAGCAGTGAACTGGACAGGGGGCCTCACGAGCAGTACTTC.

This clone was counted a few times. V and J are TRBV18 and TRBJ1-4; possibly TRBD1 for D (5 bases). Germline CDR1 reads KGHSH; CDR2 reads LQKENI. V was clipped by 4 bases and J by 10 bases, with 13 bases between them. This CDR3 contains 13 residues. CDR3 region: CASSRNDQGKLFF. The CDR3 nucleotides are TGTGCCAGCTCACGAAATGACCAGGGAAAACTGTTTTTT.

This clone was detected only a few times. The rearrangement links TRBV10-3 to TRBJ2-6; 14 nucleotides line up with TRBD2. Germline V gene lookup returns CDR1 ENHRY and CDR2 SYGVKD. The ends lost 5 bases at V and 2 bases at J; junction bases unmatched: 5. The CDR3 is 18 residues long. CDR3 region: CAISQTSGRGPGANVLTF. CDR3 sequence (DNA): TGTGCCATCAGTCAGACTAGCGGGAGGGGCCCTGGGGCCAACGTCCTGACTTTC.

The chain carries TRBV11-3 and TRBJ2-3, with TRBD2 matching over 12 bases. The CDR3 extends over 17 amino acids. The trim removed 4 bases at V and 4 bases at J, leaving 9 bases unmatched. The germline V gene encodes CDR1 SGHNT and CDR2 YENEEA. The CDR3 is CASSSWSSGGASDTQYF. In DNA, the CDR3 is TGTGCCAGCAGCTCATGGTCTAGCGGGGGGGCGTCAGATACGCAGTATTTT. Full variable domain (rest looked up from reference TRBV11-3 and TRBJ2-3): EAGVVQSPRYKIIEKKQPVAFWCNPISGHNTLYWYLQNLGQGPELLIRYENEEAVDDSQLPKDRFSAERLKGVDSTLKIQPAELGDSAVYLCASSSWSSGGASDTQYFGPGTRLTVL.

With respect to this clone: The sample carries other DNA sequences with the same CDR3. The chain uses TRBV9 and TRBJ2-7; 9 bases match TRBD1. With V trimmed by 0 bases and J by 3 bases, 1 base remained unmatched. CDR1 is SGDLS and CDR2 is YYNGEE in the germline V gene. The CDR3 totals 14 residues. CDR3 in DNA: TGTGCCAGCAGCGTAGCGGGACAGGGCTACGAGCAGTACTTC. The encoded protein is CASSVAGQGYEQYF.

The rearrangement joins TRBV10-3 to TRBJ2-1; the D is unclear. From germline, CDR1 is ENHRY and CDR2 SYGVKD. This CDR3 is built from 13 residues. V lost 3 bases to trimming and J lost 2 bases, with 5 bases between them. The CDR3 region is CAISETTYNEQFF. The DNA of the CDR3 is TGTGCCATCAGTGAAACTACCTACAATGAGCAGTTCTTC.

This clone was observed a single time. The CDR3 loop reads CASSLKGGSANYGYTF. CDR3 nucleotides: TGTGCCAGCAGCTTGAAGGGGGGGTCGGCTAACTATGGCTACACCTTC. V is TRBV5-4 and J is TRBJ1-2; TRBD1 might be the D (6 bases). The CDR3 is 16 amino acids. Per the germline V gene, CDR1 is SGHNT and CDR2 is YYREEE (reference sequence). Deletions cut 1 base from V and 0 bases from J, with 13 bases between. Based on the CDR3 plus reference TRBV5-4 and TRBJ1-2, the full variable domain is ETGVTQSPTHLIKTRGQQVTLRCSSQSGHNTVSWYQQALGQGPQFIFQYYREEENGRGNFPPRFSGLQFPNYSSELNVNALELDDSALYLCASSLKGGSANYGYTFGSGTRLTVV.

This chain links TRBV2 with TRBJ1-1, with 7 bases fitting TRBD1. This CDR3 has 12 amino acids. The trim removed 7 bases at V and 8 bases at J, leaving 7 bases unmatched. CDR1 is SNHLY and CDR2 is FYNNEI in the germline V gene. The CDR3 region has the DNA TGTGCCAGCAAGGGGGACAGCGTCGAAGCTTTCTTT. Translating it yields CASKGDSVEAFF.

The chain recombines TRBV14 with TRBJ2-7; the D gene is possibly TRBD1 (5 bases). V gave up 3 bases and J gave up 5 bases, with 11 bases separating them. Per germline, CDR1 SGHDN and CDR2 FVKESK. The length of the CDR3 is 13 residues. CDR3 region: CASSHLAGHEQYF. Written as DNA, the CDR3 is TGTGCCAGCAGCCACCTGGCAGGGCACGAGCAGTACTTC.

This chain uses TRBV9 with TRBJ2-3; possibly TRBD1 for D (6 bases). This CDR3 is 16 amino acids long. Trimming took 3 bases from V and 2 from J, leaving 16 bases between them. Germline lookup yields CDR1 SGDLS and CDR2 YYNGEE. CDR3 in amino acids: CASSATTGLTTDTQYF. The CDR3 bases are TGTGCCAGCAGCGCGACCACAGGGTTGACCACAGATACGCAGTATTTT.

This clone was recorded once. V usage is TRBV7-3 and J usage is TRBJ1-5, with 9 bases aligning to TRBD1. CDR1 and CDR2 (germline): SGHTA, FQGTGA. V lost 5 bases and J lost 5; bases outside the gene matches: 7. This CDR3 has 15 amino acids. Here the CDR3 reads CASSTGTGQDQPQHF. In DNA form, the CDR3 reads TGTGCCAGCAGCACAGGGACAGGGCAAGATCAGCCCCAGCATTTT.